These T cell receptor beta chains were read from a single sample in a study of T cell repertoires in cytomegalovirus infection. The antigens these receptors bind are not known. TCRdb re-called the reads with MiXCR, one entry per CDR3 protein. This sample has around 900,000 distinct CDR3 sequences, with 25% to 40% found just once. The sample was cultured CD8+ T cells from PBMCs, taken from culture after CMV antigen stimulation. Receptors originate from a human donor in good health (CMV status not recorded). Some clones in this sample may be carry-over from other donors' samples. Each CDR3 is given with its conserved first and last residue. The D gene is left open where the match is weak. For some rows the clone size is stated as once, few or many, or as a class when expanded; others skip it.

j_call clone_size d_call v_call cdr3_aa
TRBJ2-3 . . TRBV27 CASSLWSGADTQYF
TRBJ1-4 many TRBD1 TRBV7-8 CASSFRTGTEKLFF
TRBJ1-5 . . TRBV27 CASSFRRQLNQPQHF
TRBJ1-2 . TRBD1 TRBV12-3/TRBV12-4 CASSPFTGGHGYTF
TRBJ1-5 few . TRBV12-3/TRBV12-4 CASSSLGTGHQPQHF
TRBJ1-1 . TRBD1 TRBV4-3 CASSQPGQTNTEAFF
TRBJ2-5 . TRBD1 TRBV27 CASSLAGTGTETQYF
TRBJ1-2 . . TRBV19 CASTPGPSYGYTF
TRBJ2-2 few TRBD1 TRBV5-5 CASSYGTGGWTGELFF
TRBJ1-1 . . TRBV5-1 CASSSGTTETFF
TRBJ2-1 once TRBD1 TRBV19 CASSMGQGAYNEQFF
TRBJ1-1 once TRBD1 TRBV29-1 CSVTGTATEAFF
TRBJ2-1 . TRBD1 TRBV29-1 CSVDTGGLLYNEQFF
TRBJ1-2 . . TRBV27 CAAYGGQDYGYTF
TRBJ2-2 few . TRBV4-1 CASSLTGSWNRELFF
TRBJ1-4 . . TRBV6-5 CASRMTQENEKPFF
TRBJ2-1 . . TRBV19 CASSIEGANNEQFF
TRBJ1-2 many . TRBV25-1 CASSERTDIYGYTF
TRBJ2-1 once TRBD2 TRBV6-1 CASSDWFGGSYNEQFF
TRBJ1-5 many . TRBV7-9 CASSFNNQPQHF
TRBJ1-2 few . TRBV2 CASSERGLGGYTF
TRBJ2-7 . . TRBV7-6 CASSLGGWYEQYF